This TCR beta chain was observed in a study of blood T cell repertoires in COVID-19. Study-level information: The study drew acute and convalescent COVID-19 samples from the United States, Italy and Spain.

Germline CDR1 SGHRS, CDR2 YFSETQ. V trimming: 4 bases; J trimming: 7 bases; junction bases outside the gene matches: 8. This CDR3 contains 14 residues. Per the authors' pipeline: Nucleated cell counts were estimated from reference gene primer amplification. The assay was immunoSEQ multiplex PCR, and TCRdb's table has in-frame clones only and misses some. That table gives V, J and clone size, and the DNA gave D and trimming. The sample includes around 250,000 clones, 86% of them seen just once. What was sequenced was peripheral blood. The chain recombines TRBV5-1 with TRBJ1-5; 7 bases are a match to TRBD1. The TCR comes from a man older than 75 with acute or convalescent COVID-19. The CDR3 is CASSPGTVGQPQHF. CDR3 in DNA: TGCGCCAGCAGCCCTGGGACAGTTGGACAGCCCCAGCATTTT.